This T cell receptor beta chain was documented in a study of CD8+CD57+ T cells in acquired aplastic anemia. Overall study: Each DNA sample taken from sorted CD4+ and CD8+ cells came to approximately 3.2 ug on average. Whole-study findings and limits: Overlapping CD8+ CDR3 repertoires of patients and controls contained 25 to 35 shared sequences.

The sequenced patients had an expansion of CD8+CD57+ cells seen by flow cytometry. Remarks on this clonotype: Its antigen is still unknown.

Genomic DNA, serving as template, underwent TCR beta VDJ and CDR3 profiling. TCRdb analysed the reads with MiXCR anew, one entry per CDR3 protein. The profile shows fewer than 200,000 distinct CDR3 sequences, 47% of them singletons. V shed 3 bases and J 8 bases; nucleotides not matched to a gene: 7. This CDR3 spans 15 amino acids. Germline V lookup: CDR1 KGHDR, CDR2 SFDVKD. This TCR was sampled from a human donor with aplastic anemia. The chain joins TRBV24-1 to TRBJ2-1; 9 bases match TRBD1. The specimen sequenced was sorted CD4+, CD8+, or CD8+CD57+ T cells (not recorded which) from PBMCs. CDR3 nucleotide sequence: TGTGCCACCAGTGATGCGGGACAGGGTTCGGATGAGCAGTTCTTC. Translated, it gives CATSDAGQGSDEQFF.